What follows is one T cell receptor (beta chain) and its context. Its antigen is undetermined. Germline CDR1 MNHNS, CDR2 SASEGT. The CDR3 sequence is 14 residues long. The ends lost 3 bases at V and 7 bases at J; junction bases unmatched: 6. This sample was taken from a study of cytomegalovirus exposure and HLA in healthy donors. The study's findings and limits: According to a later analysis, most TCR beta chains associated with CMV appeared HLA-restricted. Across donors, sequencing depth was assumed by presence/absence analyses to be roughly uniform.

The PCR employed 60 Vbeta primers together with 13 Jbeta primers. Data came from immunoSEQ multiplex PCR; TCRdb stores just in-frame clones and leaves some out. The profile shows 95,000 to 150,000 clones, around 75% of them singletons. The TCR was taken from a man in his fifties or sixties in good health and CMV-seropositive. The chain has TRBV6-1 and TRBJ1-2, with 9 positions matching TRBD1. The sample comprised PBMCs. As DNA, the CDR3 is TGTGCCAGCAGTGACCCTACAGGGGGCTCTGGCTACACCTTC. It codes for CASSDPTGGSGYTF.